This T cell receptor (beta chain) derives from a study of blood T cell repertoires in COVID-19. For the study at large: Donors in the United States, Italy and Spain gave samples during acute or convalescent COVID-19. T cells, B-cell-depleted T cells, or PBMCs supplied cDNA or gDNA.

J lost 2 bases, V lost 5 bases, and 9 bases had no gene match. There are 15 residues in the CDR3. Germline V gene sequence: CDR1 LNHDA, CDR2 SQIVND (reference sequence). Authors' processing steps: Nucleated cell counts were estimated from reference gene primer amplification. The table came from immunoSEQ multiplex PCR; TCRdb's copy has only in-frame clones and leaves some out. That table gives V, J and clone size, and the DNA gave D and trimming. The profile shows about 360,000 clones, 85% to 90% of them singletons. The sequence came from a human donor in a cohort sampled during active COVID-19. Material: peripheral blood. This sequence joins TRBV19 and TRBJ2-7; 7 nucleotides line up with TRBD1. The CDR3 sequence: CASSPPGTDAYEQYF. DNA of the CDR3: TGTGCCAGTAGTCCCCCAGGGACAGACGCCTACGAGCAGTACTTC.